Listed below are T cell receptor beta chains from one sample, sequenced in a study of T cells in Graves' hyperthyroidism and ophthalmopathy. TCRdb recomputed calls from the multiplex PCR reads with MiXCR, one row per CDR3 protein. The sample gives roughly 580,000 distinct CDR3 sequences, 46% of which show up once; about 8.2% is in the top ten. Source material: peripheral blood or thyroid tissue (not recorded which). These receptor sequences come from a woman aged 18-30 years with Graves' hyperthyroidism. Each CDR3 is given with its conserved first and last residue. The D gene is left open where the match is weak. Not every row has a clone size; where given, it reads once, few, many or a size class.

clone size	D gene	V gene	J gene	CDR3 protein	CDR3 DNA
few	TRBD2	TRBV5-1	TRBJ2-7	CASSRSTGGGSYEQYF	TGCGCCAGCAGCCGAAGTACGGGAGGGGGCTCCTACGAGCAGTACTTC
few	NA	TRBV9	TRBJ1-2	CASSPAGTAVNYGYTF	TGTGCCAGCTCACCGGCCGGGACCGCGGTCAACTATGGCTACACCTTC
few	NA	TRBV7-2	TRBJ2-7	CASSWGPQNYEQYF	TGTGCCAGCAGCTGGGGACCCCAAAACTACGAGCAGTACTTC
NA	NA	TRBV7-9	TRBJ1-2	CASSRNRENNYGYTF	TGTGCCAGCAGCCGGAACCGGGAGAATAACTATGGCTACACCTTC
NA	NA	TRBV10-3	TRBJ1-2	CAISDGPGGNYGYTF	TGTGCCATCAGTGACGGCCCGGGGGGTAACTATGGCTACACCTTC
NA	TRBD1	TRBV19	TRBJ1-1	CASRQNRGEAFF	TGTGCCAGTAGGCAGAACAGGGGTGAAGCTTTCTTT
NA	NA	TRBV11-1	TRBJ2-5	CASSWSGETQYF	TGTGCCAGCAGTTGGAGCGGAGAGACCCAGTACTTC
few	TRBD2	TRBV7-3	TRBJ2-2	CASSLVAGVNTGELFF	TGTGCCAGCAGCTTAGTAGCGGGAGTCAACACCGGGGAGCTGTTTTTT
NA	NA	TRBV7-3	TRBJ2-2	CAPTSGSATGELFF	TGTGCCCCAACCTCGGGGTCGGCCACCGGGGAGCTGTTTTTT
many	NA	TRBV2	TRBJ2-5	CASSEQGPETQYF	TGTGCCAGCAGTGAACAGGGTCCAGAGACCCAGTACTTC
few	NA	TRBV5-6	TRBJ1-1	CASSLATGLAEAFF	TGTGCCAGCAGCTTGGCAACAGGTCTCGCTGAAGCTTTCTTT
NA	NA	TRBV2	TRBJ2-2	CASSEAETSTGELFF	TGTGCCAGCAGTGAAGCGGAGACAAGCACCGGGGAGCTGTTTTTT
NA	TRBD1	TRBV15	TRBJ1-2	CATSLIRGQGGYTF	TGTGCCACCAGCCTAATCAGGGGGCAGGGCGGCTACACCTTC
NA	TRBD1	TRBV7-2	TRBJ1-2	CASFPGTGGHGNYGYTF	TGTGCCAGCTTCCCCGGGACAGGGGGCCACGGGAACTATGGCTACACCTTC
NA	NA	TRBV7-2	TRBJ1-5	CASSPRGARQPQHF	TGTGCCAGCAGCCCACGGGGGGCGCGGCAGCCCCAGCATTTT
NA	NA	TRBV20-1	TRBJ1-2	CSATPRRQTYGYTF	TGCAGTGCTACCCCAAGGCGACAGACCTATGGCTACACCTTC
many	NA	TRBV6-1	TRBJ1-1	CASSEQGSTEAFF	TGTGCCAGCAGTGAACAGGGGAGCACTGAAGCTTTCTTT
NA	NA	TRBV15	TRBJ1-2	CATSSAPNRAGYTF	TGTGCCACCAGCAGCGCCCCAAACAGGGCTGGCTACACCTTC
few	NA	TRBV12-3/TRBV12-4	TRBJ1-3	CASRTTGSGNTIYF	TGTGCCAGCAGGACAACAGGGTCTGGAAACACCATATATTTT
few	TRBD2	TRBV24-1	TRBJ2-2	CATSGLAGTPGELFF	TGTGCCACCAGTGGACTAGCGGGAACCCCCGGGGAGCTGTTTTTT
many	NA	TRBV24-1	TRBJ1-2	CATQDTDYGYTF	TGTGCCACCCAAGACACGGACTATGGCTACACCTTC
once	NA	TRBV7-3	TRBJ1-1	CASSWEFRTEAFF	TGTGCCAGCAGCTGGGAGTTCCGGACTGAAGCTTTCTTT
NA	NA	TRBV6-1	TRBJ1-1	CASSERDSQAFF	TGTGCCAGCAGTGAACGCGACAGTCAAGCTTTCTTT
NA	NA	TRBV20-1	TRBJ2-7	CSAQLLGEQYF	TGCAGTGCTCAACTCCTTGGCGAGCAGTACTTC
once	TRBD1	TRBV10-3	TRBJ1-3	CAIKMGQGNTIYF	TGTGCCATTAAAATGGGACAGGGAAACACCATATATTTT
NA	NA	TRBV29-1	TRBJ2-7	CSVETSFSSYEQYF	TGCAGCGTTGAAACTAGCTTTAGCTCCTACGAGCAGTACTTC
few	NA	TRBV29-1	TRBJ2-7	CSVQGGREFHYEQYF	TGCAGCGTCCAGGGGGGGCGGGAGTTCCACTACGAGCAGTACTTC
NA	TRBD2	TRBV12-3/TRBV12-4	TRBJ2-5	CASSKPGLAGEGETQYF	TGTGCCAGCAGCAAGCCGGGACTAGCGGGAGAAGGGGAGACCCAGTACTTC
many	TRBD1	TRBV20-1	TRBJ1-3	CSAKTDRGPGNTIYF	TGCAGTGCAAAGACGGACAGGGGGCCCGGAAACACCATATATTTT
NA	NA	TRBV5-1	TRBJ2-5	CASSPLGRRDETQYF	TGCGCCAGCAGCCCTTTAGGGCGGAGGGATGAGACCCAGTACTTC
NA	NA	TRBV12-3/TRBV12-4	TRBJ1-2	CASRGRGQGYTF	TGTGCCAGCAGGGGGCGAGGGCAAGGCTACACCTTC
many	NA	TRBV25-1	TRBJ1-2	CASSGTGPPYGYTF	TGTGCCAGCAGTGGTACAGGGCCCCCCTATGGCTACACCTTC
NA	TRBD1	TRBV2	TRBJ1-6	CASSARDRVLHF	TGTGCCAGCAGTGCGCGGGACAGGGTACTCCACTTT
many	NA	TRBV19	TRBJ1-1	CASATRNTEAFF	TGTGCCAGTGCAACAAGGAACACTGAAGCTTTCTTT
many	NA	TRBV24-1	TRBJ2-2	CATSGFRTSNTGELFF	TGTGCCACCAGTGGATTCCGGACAAGTAACACCGGGGAGCTGTTTTTT
many	NA	TRBV29-1	TRBJ2-7	CSVVGQDRSYEQYF	TGCAGCGTTGTGGGGCAGGATAGGTCCTACGAGCAGTACTTC
NA	TRBD1	TRBV5-8	TRBJ1-2	CASSAMDRGLYTF	TGTGCCAGCAGCGCTATGGACAGGGGGTTGTACACCTTC
NA	NA	TRBV2	TRBJ2-5	CATSDLADVKETQYF	TGTGCCACCAGTGATTTGGCGGATGTCAAGGAGACCCAGTACTTC
NA	TRBD2	TRBV10-3	TRBJ2-7	CAISEWSSGRAYEQYF	TGTGCCATCAGTGAGTGGTCTAGCGGGAGGGCCTACGAGCAGTACTTC
many	TRBD1	TRBV7-9	TRBJ1-2	CASSLDRGLGGYTF	TGTGCCAGCAGCTTGGACAGGGGGCTTGGTGGCTACACCTTC
few	TRBD1	TRBV7-6	TRBJ2-7	CASSRLGQEPPYEQYF	TGTGCCAGCAGCCGATTGGGACAGGAACCGCCCTACGAGCAGTACTTC
NA	TRBD1	TRBV7-9	TRBJ2-5	CASAGTGKETQYF	TGTGCCAGCGCCGGGACAGGGAAAGAGACCCAGTACTTC
many	NA	TRBV2	TRBJ2-2	CASSGTEPTGELFF	TGTGCCAGCAGTGGGACAGAGCCCACCGGGGAGCTGTTTTTT
NA	NA	TRBV25-1	TRBJ2-2	CASTQAGTANTGELFF	TGTGCCAGCACTCAGGCGGGGACCGCGAACACCGGGGAGCTGTTTTTT
NA	NA	TRBV29-1	TRBJ2-3	CSVEDGTDTQYF	TGCAGCGTTGAGGACGGTACAGATACGCAGTATTTT
NA	NA	TRBV7-2	TRBJ1-1	CASSQVYSPEAFF	TGTGCCAGCAGCCAAGTCTACAGCCCTGAAGCTTTCTTT
few	NA	TRBV10-3	TRBJ1-1	CASSETGTLNTETFF	TGTGCCAGCAGTGAAACCGGGACATTGAACACTGAAACTTTCTTT
NA	NA	TRBV11-1	TRBJ1-1	CASSPGPPRDTEAFF	TGTGCCAGCAGCCCCGGACCTCCGAGAGACACTGAAGCTTTCTTT
NA	NA	TRBV7-9	TRBJ1-2	CASSPIQGEINYGYTF	TGTGCCAGCAGCCCAATACAGGGCGAAATTAACTATGGCTACACCTTC
few	NA	TRBV2	TRBJ1-2	CASSQPRGGYTF	TGTGCCAGCAGTCAACCGCGGGGGGGCTACACCTTC
NA	NA	TRBV29-1	TRBJ1-5	CSPGRGEQPQHF	TGCAGCCCGGGACGCGGCGAGCAGCCCCAGCATTTT